This T cell receptor (beta chain) emerged from a study of T cells in women clearing cervical HPV infection. Study-level information: Controls gave blood once infection was undetectable; cases at lesion identification. Study results and limitations: Controls had more TRBV6-7 (about 0.16%) than cases (roughly 0.11%).

Measured with immunoSEQ multiplex PCR; TCRdb has only the in-frame clones, and not every one. The sample has roughly 15,000 clones. The CDR3 loop spans 16 amino acids. Germline CDR1 SGHRS, CDR2 YFSETQ. The V end lost 5 bases, the J end lost 2 bases, and 19 bases lay between the germline ends. In the case of this clone: Its antigen is unidentified. The read gets to within 3 residues of the CDR3 end, and the germline J gene fills in the rest.

HPV was found by MY09/MY11 PCR and dot-blot genotyping. The chain employs TRBV5-1 and TRBJ1-1; D remains unclear. This receptor was identified in a woman aged 18-69 years with a cervical HPV16 infection that either progressed to CIN3+ or cleared (not recorded which). Sequencing was performed on blood buffy coat. The CDR3 sequence is CASSLGPLGDNTEAFF. Incomplete CDR3 DNA: TGCGCCAGCAGTCTAGGCCCCCTGGGTGATAACACTGAA. The full variable domain, rest sourced from reference TRBV5-1 and TRBJ1-1, is KAGVTQTPRYLIKTRGQQVTLSCSPISGHRSVSWYQQTPGQGLQFLFEYFSETQRNKGNFPGRFSGRQFSNSRSEMNVSTLELGDSALYLCASSLGPLGDNTEAFFGQGTRLTVV.